The clone carrying this TCR beta chain was found a few times. Its antigen is undetermined. This sample was taken from a study of blood T cells in healthy people across ages. Peripheral blood was drawn, around 9.5 milliliters per donor. Extractions gave at least 5.5 micrograms of total RNA per sample. Study-wide results and limits: Both naive CD4+ cell counts and diversity were greater in long-lived donors than in aged donors. Older age coincided with a roughly linear decline in TCR beta diversity per million T cells.

A second PCR of about 7 to 11 cycles used a sample-barcoded 5' primer and a J-beta primer mix. TCRdb recomputed calls from the 5' RACE reads with MiXCR, one row per CDR3 protein. Among around 990,000 distinct CDR3 sequences listed, roughly two fifths were seen once. The germline V gene has CDR1 LGHNA and CDR2 YSLEER. V gave up 1 base and J gave up 8 bases, with 12 bases separating them. The CDR3 is 14 residues long. The chain has TRBV4-3 and TRBJ2-1; D possibly matches TRBD1 or TRBD2 (5 bases each). Sequencing was performed on blood. This clonotype originated in a man between 18 and 29 years old in good health. The CDR3 coding sequence is TGCGCCAGCAGCCAAGGAGAGGGGCCCGATGAGCAGTTCTTC. Its protein is CASSQGEGPDEQFF.